This T cell receptor (beta chain) came from a study of glioma-infiltrating T cells listed by TCRdb under 2016. For context, the study as a whole: The low-grade gliomas were WHO grade II oligodendrogliomas or astrocytomas, while the glioblastomas were WHO grade IV tumors sampled at initial diagnosis rather than at recurrent diagnosis. Before surgery, glioma patients were given dexamethasone for six or fewer days. Blood libraries targeted roughly 4- to 11-fold sequencing coverage of about a million peripheral T cells. Sequencing of TCR alpha- and beta-chain repertoires was performed on glioma tissue, on non-neoplastic brain tissue, and on matched peripheral blood mononuclear cells. To measure divergence between tissue and blood T-cell populations, each tissue-infiltrating repertoire was compared with the peripheral blood repertoire of the same patient. The paired cohort comprised three low-grade glioma patients, about eight primary glioblastoma patients and three non-glioma patients contributing non-neoplastic brain tissue. Here is what the overall study found, with its caveats: Very few CDR3 sequences were found to be shared between tissue and blood, and this scarcity was attributed to high CDR3 diversity and limited sampling. Patients with low tissue-blood divergence were marked by a signature set of shared blood CDR3 motifs, and that set was depleted in highly divergent patients. Group comparisons rested on small numbers: three non-neoplastic, three low-grade glioma and fewer than 10 glioblastoma patients. VJ-independent divergence between tissue and blood was lower than expected in non-neoplastic patients but higher than expected in all gliomas, particularly low-grade gliomas.

Worth noting for this clonotype: Its antigen has not been determined. Given a much more abundant clone one base away, this may be a read error.

CDR1 and CDR2 are read off the germline V gene (reference sequence) as LNHNV and YYDKDF. The CDR3 contains 13 residues, cysteine and phenylalanine counted. Only the CDR3 DNA is retained, 39 bases long and in frame from the first base. Surgical brain or tumor specimens were cryofrozen in liquid nitrogen immediately after resection, and peripheral blood cells were collected concurrently. TCR alpha and beta CDR3 regions were amplified with the iRepertoire nested amplicon-rescue multiplex PCR (arm-PCR) platform from RNA. The input for one-step reverse transcription and amplification was roughly 95-450 ng of either tissue mRNA or PBMC total RNA. After bead purification, a secondary multiplex PCR added Illumina adapters, and libraries were gel-purified between 200 and 400 bp. Demultiplexing relied on internal 6-nucleotide barcodes carried by the libraries. Libraries were sequenced on an Illumina MiSeq with 2x220 or 2x250 nucleotide paired-end reads. Per the original workflow: FLASH 1.2.11 was used to merge paired reads, and BWA-MEM then aligned the reads to the GRCh37 human genome before TRA and TRB reads were extracted. An IMGT-derived reference of cassette sequences and CDR3 motifs, with pseudogenes included, was used for V and J assignment. Reads were translated in three frames, and productive CDR3s were defined by a C…FGXG motif without stop codons. Clonotypes were defined as unique combinations of V-J cassette pair and CDR3 amino acid sequence. Hamming distance filtering was applied to reads, with thresholds set by the sequence error rate of each sample in mapped regions. TCRdb trimmed public reads at Q25 via fastp, called clones via MiXCR and kept in-frame beta chains. Duplicate CDR3 protein sequences are folded into a single record with the most common DNA and genes. For this entry, the V and J calls and clone size follow TCRdb and not the study's own pipeline. This sample holds about 380,000 distinct CDR3 sequences; roughly two fifths were observed only once. The ten most abundant clones make up around 12% of the sample.

This sequence was found in a human donor with low-grade glioma or glioblastoma, undergoing nonglioma brain surgery, or in good health (not recorded which). Sequenced input: glioma tissue, nonneoplastic brain tissue, or PBMCs (not recorded which). The V and J genes are TRBV15 and TRBJ2-7, with the D gene not confidently named. CDR3 sequence: CAISRTTSYEQYF. The DNA sequence follows: TGTGCCATCAGCAGAACGACCTCCTACGAGCAGTACTTC.